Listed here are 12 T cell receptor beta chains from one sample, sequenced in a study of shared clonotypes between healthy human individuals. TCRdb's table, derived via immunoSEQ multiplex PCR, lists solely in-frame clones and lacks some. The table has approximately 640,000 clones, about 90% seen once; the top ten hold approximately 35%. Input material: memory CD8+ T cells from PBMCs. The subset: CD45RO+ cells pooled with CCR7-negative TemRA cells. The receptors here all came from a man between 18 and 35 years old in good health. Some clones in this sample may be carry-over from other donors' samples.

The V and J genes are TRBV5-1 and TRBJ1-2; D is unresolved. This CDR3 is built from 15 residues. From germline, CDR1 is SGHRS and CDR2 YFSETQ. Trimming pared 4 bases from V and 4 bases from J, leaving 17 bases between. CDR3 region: CASSPSRTDAYGYTF. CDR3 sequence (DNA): TGCGCCAGCAGCCCGTCGAGGACGGATGCCTATGGCTACACCTTC. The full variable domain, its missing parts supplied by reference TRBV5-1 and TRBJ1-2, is KAGVTQTPRYLIKTRGQQVTLSCSPISGHRSVSWYQQTPGQGLQFLFEYFSETQRNKGNFPGRFSGRQFSNSRSEMNVSTLELGDSALYLCASSPSRTDAYGYTFGSGTRLTVV.

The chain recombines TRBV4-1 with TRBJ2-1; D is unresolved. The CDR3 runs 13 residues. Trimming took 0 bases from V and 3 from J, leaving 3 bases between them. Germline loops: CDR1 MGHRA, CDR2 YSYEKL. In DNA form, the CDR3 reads TGCGCCAGCAGCCAAGAGTTCTACAATGAGCAGTTCTTC. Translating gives CASSQEFYNEQFF.

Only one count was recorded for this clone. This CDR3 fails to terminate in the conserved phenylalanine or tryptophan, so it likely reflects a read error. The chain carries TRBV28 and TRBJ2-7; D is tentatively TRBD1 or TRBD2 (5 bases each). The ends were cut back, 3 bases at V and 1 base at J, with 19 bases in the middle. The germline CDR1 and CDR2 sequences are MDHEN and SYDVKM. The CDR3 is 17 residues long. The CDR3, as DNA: TGTGCCAGCAGTTTCCCGGGCTGGGGGACGCCGTCCTACGAGCAGTACCTC. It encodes CASSFPGWGTPSYEQYL.

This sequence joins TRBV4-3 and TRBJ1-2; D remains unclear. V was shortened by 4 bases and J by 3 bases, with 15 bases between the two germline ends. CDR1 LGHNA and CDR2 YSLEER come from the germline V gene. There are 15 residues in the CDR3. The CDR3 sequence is CASSPDRGFDYGYTF. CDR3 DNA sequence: TGCGCCAGCAGCCCGGACCGAGGCTTTGACTATGGCTACACCTTC.

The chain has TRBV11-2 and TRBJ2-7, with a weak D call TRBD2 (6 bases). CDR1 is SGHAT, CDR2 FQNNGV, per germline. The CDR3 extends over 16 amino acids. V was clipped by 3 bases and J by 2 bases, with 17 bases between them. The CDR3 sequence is CASSLEGWGGTYEQYF. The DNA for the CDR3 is TGTGCCAGCAGCTTGGAGGGGTGGGGTGGAACCTACGAGCAGTACTTC.

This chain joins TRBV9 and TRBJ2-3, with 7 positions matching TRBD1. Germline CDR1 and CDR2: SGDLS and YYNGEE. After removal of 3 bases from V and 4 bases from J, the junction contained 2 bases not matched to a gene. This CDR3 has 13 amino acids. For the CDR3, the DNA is TGTGCCAGCAGCGGCGGACAGGCAGATACGCAGTATTTT. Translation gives CASSGGQADTQYF.

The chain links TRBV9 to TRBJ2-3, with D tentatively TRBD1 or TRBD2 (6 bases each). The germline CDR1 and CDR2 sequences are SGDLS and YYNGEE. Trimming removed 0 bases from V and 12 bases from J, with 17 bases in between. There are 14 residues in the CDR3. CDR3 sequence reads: CASSVVRGPGPQYF. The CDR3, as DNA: TGTGCCAGCAGCGTAGTTCGGGGGCCAGGACCACAGTATTTT.

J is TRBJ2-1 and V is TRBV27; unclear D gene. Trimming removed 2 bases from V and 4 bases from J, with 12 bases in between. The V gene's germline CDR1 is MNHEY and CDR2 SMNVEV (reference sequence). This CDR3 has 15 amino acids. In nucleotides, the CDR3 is TGTGCCAGCAGTTTACGGGCAGTTCATTACAATGAGCAGTTCTTC. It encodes CASSLRAVHYNEQFF.

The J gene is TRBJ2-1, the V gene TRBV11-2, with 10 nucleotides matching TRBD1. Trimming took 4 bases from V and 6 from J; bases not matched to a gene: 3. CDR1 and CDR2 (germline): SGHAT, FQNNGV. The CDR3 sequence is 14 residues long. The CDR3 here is CASSSRDRGNEQFF. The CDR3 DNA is TGTGCCAGCAGCTCCCGGGACAGGGGCAATGAGCAGTTCTTC.

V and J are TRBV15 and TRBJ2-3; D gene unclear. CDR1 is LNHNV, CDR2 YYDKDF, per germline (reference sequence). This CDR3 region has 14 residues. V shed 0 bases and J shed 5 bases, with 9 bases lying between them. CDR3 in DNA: TGTGCCACCAGCAGAGATAGGACGGTAGATACGCAGTATTTT. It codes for CATSRDRTVDTQYF.

CDR3 nucleotide sequence: TGTGCCAGCAGCTTACCGAAGGGAGGACAGACCTACGAGCAGTACTTC. This codes for CASSLPKGGQTYEQYF. V is TRBV7-6 and J is TRBJ2-7; D is perhaps TRBD1 or TRBD2 (6 bases each). Per the germline V gene, CDR1 is SGHVS and CDR2 is FNYEAQ. The CDR3 extends over 16 amino acids. The V end lost 2 bases, the J end lost 2 bases, and 16 bases lay between the germline ends.

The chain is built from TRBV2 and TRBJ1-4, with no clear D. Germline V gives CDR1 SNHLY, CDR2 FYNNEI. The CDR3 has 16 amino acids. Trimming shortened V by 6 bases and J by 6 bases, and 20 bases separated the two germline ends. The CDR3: CASRDGSLGWDEKLFF. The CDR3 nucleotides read TGTGCCAGCAGGGACGGGAGTCTCGGATGGGATGAAAAACTGTTTTTT.